This T cell receptor beta chain was captured in a study of CD4 T cell repertoires in COVID-19. In the study overall: After around 11 days of IL-2 expansion, CFSE-low cells were relabeled and restimulated with other coronavirus spikes.

Study-wide points: Suggested intraclonal diversification: top SARS-CoV-2-reactive clonotypes appeared in two or three memory subsets. In SARS-CoV and/or HKU1 spike cultures, between roughly 6 and 27% of SARS-CoV-2 clonotypes reappeared.

V was pared by 4 bases and J by 4 bases, with 16 bases between. CDR3 length: 15 amino acids. The germline CDR1 and CDR2 sequences are LGHDT and YNNKEL (reference sequence). Assay used: immunoSEQ multiplex PCR; TCRdb lists only in-frame clones, some missing. The sample comprises 70,000 to 95,000 clones, roughly 80% of which are singletons, and about 0.5% rests with the top ten. The memory T cells were sequenced right after ex vivo isolation, without culture. Worth noting for this clone: Its target is not known.

This rearrangement joins TRBV3-1 (or the pseudogene TRBV3-2) to TRBJ2-5; perhaps TRBD2 as D (6 bases). The receptor was derived from a human donor who had COVID-19. The sample in question was CD4+ T cells from peripheral blood, obtained after recovery from COVID-19. Here the CDR3 DNA reads TGTGCCAGCAGCCTGGGGAGGCCCATGGTAGAGACCCAGTACTTC. It is translated as CASSLGRPMVETQYF.